The source of this TCR beta chain is a study of T-cell reconstitution after alpha-beta-depleted transplantation in children. Unique molecular identifiers tagged the TCRbeta library. One entry per CDR3 protein, called by TCRdb with MiXCR from the PCR reads. The sample includes about 110,000 distinct CDR3 sequences, 10% of them seen just once. The germline gives CDR1 SEHNR, CDR2 FQNEAQ (reference sequence). The J segment lost 3 bases and the V segment lost 5 bases, leaving 7 bases of the junction unmatched. The length of the CDR3 is 15 residues. This clonotype has just a few counts. The source material was PBMCs, sampled before TCRalphabeta/CD19-depleted stem cell transplant. The TCR sequence derives from a boy aged 2-15 years with acute lymphoblastic leukemia, due to receive a stem cell transplant. This sequence joins TRBV7-9 and TRBJ2-7, with 10 positions matching TRBD1. As DNA, the CDR3 is TGTGCCAGCAGCACGGGACAGGGGTCCTACTACGAGCAGTACTTC. Amino acid sequence: CASSTGQGSYYEQYF.